A selection of T cell receptor beta chains follows, all from one sample in a study of T cells expressing NK-cell markers. Using the 5' RACE reads, TCRdb records one entry per CDR3 protein without DNA. This sample lists about 550,000 distinct CDR3 sequences; its ten largest clones have 3% to 4.5%. Sample: blood T cells: a sorted CD56 or NKG2C T cell subset, CD4+ or CD8+ T cells, or bulk PBMC T cells (not recorded which). Source of these receptors: a man aged 18 to 29 in good health. Each CDR3 is given with its conserved first and last residue. Each record gives: J gene, V gene, CDR3 protein.

>TRBJ2-7|TRBV10-3
CAISEASGTGAYEQYF
>TRBJ1-2|TRBV5-1
CASSSNHGGRTNYGYTF
>TRBJ2-7|TRBV7-2
CASSFLGGGLHEQYF
>TRBJ2-3|TRBV30
CAWSPTSPGGMQYF
>TRBJ2-3|TRBV12-3/TRBV12-4
CASSLSDPRWDTQYF
>TRBJ2-3|TRBV5-6
CASSLPTPPTDTQYF
>TRBJ2-3|TRBV29-1
CSVGDRTDTQYF
>TRBJ1-5|TRBV6-2/TRBV6-3
CASSYSGQQHF
>TRBJ2-7|TRBV18
CASSRTSGRTYEQYF
>TRBJ2-3|TRBV14
CASSQGSDRIADTQYF
>TRBJ2-1|TRBV5-1
CASSFGTSGKGDNEQFF
>TRBJ2-6|TRBV4-2
CASSQDRSSGTGRSGANVLTF
>TRBJ2-4|TRBV12-3/TRBV12-4
CASRAGKNIQYF
>TRBJ2-1|TRBV20-1
CSATGTPAAYNEQFF
>TRBJ2-1|TRBV12-3/TRBV12-4
CASSFRGGYNEQFF
>TRBJ2-1|TRBV6-5
CASSYRTGNDEQFF
>TRBJ2-5|TRBV13
CASSVSGRAVETQYF
>TRBJ1-5|TRBV5-6
CASSLFQGGYDQPQHF
>TRBJ1-6|TRBV18
CASSPTGTSRNSPLHF
>TRBJ2-7|TRBV30
CAWSQGFDYEQYF
>TRBJ1-1|TRBV27
CASSHGQRTEAFF
>TRBJ1-5|TRBV6-5
CASSPRTRKVRDQPQHF
>TRBJ2-3|TRBV12-3/TRBV12-4
CASSGTASNTDTQYF
>TRBJ2-5|TRBV10-2
CASNSGREGRSGETQYF
>TRBJ1-2|TRBV12-3/TRBV12-4
CASSLNSYRGYTF
>TRBJ2-1|TRBV29-1
CSVEGDYWEQFF
>TRBJ2-7|TRBV29-1
CSVEGSGLADSYEQYF
>TRBJ2-5|TRBV4-2
CASSPSEGETQYF
>TRBJ2-1|TRBV7-3
CASSSPGLAGFREQFF
>TRBJ2-5|TRBV7-8
CASSPAPGYETQYF
>TRBJ1-1|TRBV20-1
CSARGWNTEAFF
>TRBJ2-3|TRBV7-9
CASSRSGRASDTQYF
>TRBJ2-1|TRBV6-1
CASREQGNHYNEQFF
>TRBJ2-3|TRBV24-1
CATSDSRVDPGTDTQYF
>TRBJ1-3|TRBV12-3/TRBV12-4
CASTWGTGGGNTIYF
>TRBJ2-1|TRBV12-3/TRBV12-4
CASSPNSANSEQFF
>TRBJ2-1|TRBV12-3/TRBV12-4
CASSVSRDDEQFF
>TRBJ2-2|TRBV11-3
CASSNGQNTGELFF
>TRBJ2-2|TRBV6-4
CASSGPPGELFF
>TRBJ2-4|TRBV7-9
CASSLALDRTKNIQYF
>TRBJ2-1|TRBV6-2/TRBV6-3
CASSVHGVLRDEQFF
>TRBJ2-3|TRBV29-1
CSVLTGTSGTDTQYF
>TRBJ2-2|TRBV28
CASIGQRDTGELFF
>TRBJ2-2|TRBV27
CASTPFGGLGELFF
>TRBJ1-5|TRBV7-9
CASSSSDPNQPQHF
>TRBJ2-2|TRBV4-3
CASSPTRGHTGELFF
>TRBJ2-1|TRBV12-3/TRBV12-4
CASTQYYNEQFF
>TRBJ2-3|TRBV28
CASSFVALASTDTQYF
>TRBJ2-2|TRBV12-3/TRBV12-4
CASSLPPSRGTGELFF
>TRBJ2-5|TRBV10-3
CAIRRDSEETQYF
>TRBJ2-1|TRBV7-2
CASALGPNGSNEQFF
>TRBJ2-7|TRBV4-3
CASSPLGQGNEQYF
>TRBJ2-1|TRBV12-3/TRBV12-4
CASSPPDLGGKNEQFF
>TRBJ2-1|TRBV5-8
CASSLRQLQFF
>TRBJ2-5|TRBV9
CASSVEDGTQYF
>TRBJ2-6|TRBV2
CASRGLFSGANVLTF
>TRBJ2-6|TRBV4-3
CASSAQVTSGANVLTF
>TRBJ2-1|TRBV5-1
CASSAGGYNEQFF
>TRBJ2-1|TRBV3-1
CASSHLRLGDEQFF
>TRBJ2-7|TRBV5-1
CASSLVSGPNSYEQYF